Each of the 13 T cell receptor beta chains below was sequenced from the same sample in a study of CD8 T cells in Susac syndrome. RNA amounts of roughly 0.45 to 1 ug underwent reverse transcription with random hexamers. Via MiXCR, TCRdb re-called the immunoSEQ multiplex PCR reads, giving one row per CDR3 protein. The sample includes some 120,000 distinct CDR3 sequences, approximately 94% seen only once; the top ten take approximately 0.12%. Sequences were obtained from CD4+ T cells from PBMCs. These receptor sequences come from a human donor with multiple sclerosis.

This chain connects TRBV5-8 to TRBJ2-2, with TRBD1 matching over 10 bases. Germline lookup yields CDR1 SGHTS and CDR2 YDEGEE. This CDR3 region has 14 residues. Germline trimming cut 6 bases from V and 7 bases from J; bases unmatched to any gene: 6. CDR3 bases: TGTGCCAGCAACAGACAGGGGGCCGGCGGGGAGCTGTTTTTT. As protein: CASNRQGAGGELFF.

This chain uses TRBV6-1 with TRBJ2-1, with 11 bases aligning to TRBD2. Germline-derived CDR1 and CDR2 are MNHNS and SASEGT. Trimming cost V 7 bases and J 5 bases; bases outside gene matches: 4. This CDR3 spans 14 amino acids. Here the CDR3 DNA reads TGTGCCAGCACCCATAGCGGGAGGGACAATGAGCAGTTCTTC. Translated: CASTHSGRDNEQFF.

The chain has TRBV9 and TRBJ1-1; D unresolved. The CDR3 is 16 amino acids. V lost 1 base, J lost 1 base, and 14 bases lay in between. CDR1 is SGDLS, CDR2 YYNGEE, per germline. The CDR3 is CASSVMYAGRNTEAFF. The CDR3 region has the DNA TGTGCCAGCAGCGTAATGTACGCAGGACGGAACACTGAAGCTTTCTTT. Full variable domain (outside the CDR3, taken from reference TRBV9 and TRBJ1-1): DSGVTQTPKHLITATGQRVTLRCSPRSGDLSVYWYQQSLDQGLQFLIQYYNGEERAKGNILERFSAQQFPDLHSELNLSSLELGDSALYFCASSVMYAGRNTEAFFGQGTRLTVV.

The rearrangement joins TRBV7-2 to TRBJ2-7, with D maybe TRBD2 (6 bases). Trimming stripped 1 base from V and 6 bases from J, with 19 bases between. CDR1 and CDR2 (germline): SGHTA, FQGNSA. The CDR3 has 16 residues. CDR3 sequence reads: CASSLGAGTWGGEQYF. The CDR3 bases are TGTGCCAGCAGCTTAGGAGCCGGGACTTGGGGAGGCGAGCAGTACTTC.

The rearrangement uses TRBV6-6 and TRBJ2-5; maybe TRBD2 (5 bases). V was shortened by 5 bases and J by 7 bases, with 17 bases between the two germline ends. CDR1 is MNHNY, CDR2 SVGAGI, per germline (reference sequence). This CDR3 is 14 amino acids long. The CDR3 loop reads CASSPSADYGTQYF. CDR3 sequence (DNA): TGTGCCAGCAGTCCCAGTGCCGACTATGGGACCCAGTACTTC.

The CDR3 bases are TGCAGTGCCAGGTTTCCGACAGGGGTGGGCTACACCTTC. Protein product: CSARFPTGVGYTF. The rearrangement joins TRBV20-1 to TRBJ1-2; 8 positions match TRBD1. CDR1 is DFQATT and CDR2 is SNEGSKA in the germline V gene (reference sequence). This CDR3 is 13 amino acids long. V shed 6 bases, J shed 8 bases, and the junction held 11 bases outside the gene matches.

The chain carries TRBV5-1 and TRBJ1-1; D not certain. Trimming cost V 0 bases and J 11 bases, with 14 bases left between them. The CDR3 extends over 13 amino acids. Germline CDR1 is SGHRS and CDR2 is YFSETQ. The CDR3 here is CASSLAGVRVAFF. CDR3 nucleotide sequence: TGCGCCAGCAGCTTGGCCGGGGTAAGGGTGGCTTTCTTT.

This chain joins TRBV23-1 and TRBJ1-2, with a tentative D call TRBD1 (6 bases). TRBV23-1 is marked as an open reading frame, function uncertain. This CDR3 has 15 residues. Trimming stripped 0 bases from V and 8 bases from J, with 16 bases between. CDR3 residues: CASSQSSRRGGGYTF. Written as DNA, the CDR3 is TGCGCCAGCAGTCAATCGAGTAGAAGGGGGGGAGGCTACACCTTC.

The CDR3 spells CAWRADSTEAFF. CDR3 coding DNA: TGTGCCTGGAGGGCGGACTCCACTGAAGCTTTCTTT. The chain couples TRBV30 to TRBJ1-1; D remains ambiguous. V lost 3 bases, J lost 4 bases, and 9 bases lay in between. The CDR3 is made up of 12 amino acids. CDR1 GTSNPN and CDR2 SVGIG come from the germline V gene (reference sequence). Based on the CDR3 plus reference TRBV30 and TRBJ1-1, the full variable domain is SQTIHQWPATLVQPVGSPLSLECTVEGTSNPNLYWYRQAAGRGLQLLFYSVGIGQISSEVPQNLSASRPQDRQFILSSKKLLLSDSGFYLCAWRADSTEAFFGQGTRLTVV.

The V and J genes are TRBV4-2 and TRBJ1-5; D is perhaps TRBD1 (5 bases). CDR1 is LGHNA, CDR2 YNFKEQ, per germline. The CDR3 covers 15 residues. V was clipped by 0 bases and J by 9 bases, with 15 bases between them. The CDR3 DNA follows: TGTGCCAGCAGCCAAGATGGCACAGGTCAGATGCCCCAGCATTTT. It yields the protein CASSQDGTGQMPQHF.

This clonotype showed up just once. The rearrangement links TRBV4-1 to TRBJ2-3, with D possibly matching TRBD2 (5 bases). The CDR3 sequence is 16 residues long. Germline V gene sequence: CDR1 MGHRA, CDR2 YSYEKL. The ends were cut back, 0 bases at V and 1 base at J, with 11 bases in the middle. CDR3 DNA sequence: TGCGCCAGCAGCCAAGATTCCGGGATCCGCACAGATACGCAGTATTTT. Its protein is CASSQDSGIRTDTQYF.

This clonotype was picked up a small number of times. The CDR3 region has the DNA TGTGCCAGCAGCTCGAGACAGGGGGGTGGCACTGAAGCTTTCTTT. Residues: CASSSRQGGGTEAFF. V gene TRBV5-4 combines with J gene TRBJ1-1; 9 bases line up with TRBD1. The CDR3 loop spans 15 amino acids. The V gene's germline CDR1 is SGHNT and CDR2 YYREEE (reference sequence). Losses at the gene ends were 3 bases for V and 4 bases for J; bases not matched to a gene: 7.

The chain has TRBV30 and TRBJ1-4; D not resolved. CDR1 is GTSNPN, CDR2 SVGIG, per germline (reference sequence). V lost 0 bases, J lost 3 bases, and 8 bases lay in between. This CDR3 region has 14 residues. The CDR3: CAWSVEVANEKLFF. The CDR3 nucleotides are TGTGCCTGGAGTGTGGAGGTGGCTAATGAAAAACTGTTTTTT.